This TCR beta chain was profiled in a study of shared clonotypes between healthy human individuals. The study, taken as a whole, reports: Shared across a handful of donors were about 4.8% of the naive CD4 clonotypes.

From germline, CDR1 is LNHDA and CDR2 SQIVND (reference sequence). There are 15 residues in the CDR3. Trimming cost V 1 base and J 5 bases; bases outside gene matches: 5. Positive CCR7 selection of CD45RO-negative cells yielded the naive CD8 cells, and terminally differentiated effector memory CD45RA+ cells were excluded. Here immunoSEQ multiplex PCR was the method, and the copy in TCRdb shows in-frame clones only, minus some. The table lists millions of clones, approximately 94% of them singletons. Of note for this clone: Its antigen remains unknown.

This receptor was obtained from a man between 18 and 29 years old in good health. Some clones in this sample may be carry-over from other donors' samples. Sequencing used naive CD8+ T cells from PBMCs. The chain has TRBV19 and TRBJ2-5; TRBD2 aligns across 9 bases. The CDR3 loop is CASSIVAGEAETQYF. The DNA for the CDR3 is TGTGCCAGTAGTATAGTAGCGGGAGAGGCGGAGACCCAGTACTTC.